This TCR beta chain emerged from a study of TIL therapy for anti-PD-1-resistant metastatic lung cancer. Study details: Half of patients were current or former smokers.

A word on this clone: Its antigen is not known.

Germline CDR1 LNHNV, CDR2 YYDKDF (reference sequence). The CDR3 covers 16 residues. V shed 0 bases, J shed 6 bases, and the junction held 10 bases outside the gene matches. The time point here: pre-treatment sample, taken before nivolumab and TIL therapy. Tumor tissue came from excised metastases, mostly pleural nodules or supraclavicular lymph nodes. Progressing patients received lymphodepletion, expanded TIL infusion and IL-2. The immunoSEQ assay was v3. Libraries were sequenced to 2 million to 2.5 million read pairs (survey) or about 5-6 million (deep). TCRdb keeps only in-frame clones here, not all; method: immunoSEQ multiplex PCR. The sample shows under 100,000 clones, less than 70% of them seen only once. Study-wide findings and caveats: This highly selected cohort may not generalize to typical lung cancer patients.

The TCR was taken from a person between 30 and 80 years old with non-small cell lung cancer. The chain links TRBV15 to TRBJ1-2; 7 nucleotides match TRBD1. Sequences were derived from tumor tissue, sampled at baseline. CDR3 in DNA: TGTGCCACCAGCAGAGATAAGGGGACAGTGTTAAATGGCTACACCTTC. This translates into CATSRDKGTVLNGYTF.